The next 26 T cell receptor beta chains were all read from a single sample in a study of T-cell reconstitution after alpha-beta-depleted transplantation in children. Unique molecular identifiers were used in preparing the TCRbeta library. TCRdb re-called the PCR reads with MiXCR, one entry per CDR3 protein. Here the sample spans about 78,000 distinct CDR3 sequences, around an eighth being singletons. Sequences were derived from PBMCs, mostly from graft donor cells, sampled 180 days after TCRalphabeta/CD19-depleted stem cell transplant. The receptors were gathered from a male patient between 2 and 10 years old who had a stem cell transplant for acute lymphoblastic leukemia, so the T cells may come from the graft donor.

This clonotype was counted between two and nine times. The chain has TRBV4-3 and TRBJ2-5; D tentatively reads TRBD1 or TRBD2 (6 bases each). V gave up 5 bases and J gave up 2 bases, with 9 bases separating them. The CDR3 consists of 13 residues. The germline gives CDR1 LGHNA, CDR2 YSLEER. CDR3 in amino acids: CASSRGRQETQYF. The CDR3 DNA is TGCGCCAGCAGCAGGGGGAGGCAAGAGACCCAGTACTTC.

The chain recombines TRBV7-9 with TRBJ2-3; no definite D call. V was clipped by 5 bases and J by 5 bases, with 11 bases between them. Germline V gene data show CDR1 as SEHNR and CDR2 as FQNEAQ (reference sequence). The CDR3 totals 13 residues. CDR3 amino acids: CASSPRSKDTQYF. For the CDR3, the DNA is TGTGCCAGCAGCCCCCGTTCCAAAGATACGCAGTATTTT.

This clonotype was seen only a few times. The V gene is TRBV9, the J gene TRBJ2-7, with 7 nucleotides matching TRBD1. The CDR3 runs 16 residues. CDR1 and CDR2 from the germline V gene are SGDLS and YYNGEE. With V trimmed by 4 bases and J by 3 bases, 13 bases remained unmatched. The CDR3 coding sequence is TGTGCCAGCAGCCCCCGACGTGGACAGGACCGCTACGAGCAGTACTTC. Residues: CASSPRRGQDRYEQYF.

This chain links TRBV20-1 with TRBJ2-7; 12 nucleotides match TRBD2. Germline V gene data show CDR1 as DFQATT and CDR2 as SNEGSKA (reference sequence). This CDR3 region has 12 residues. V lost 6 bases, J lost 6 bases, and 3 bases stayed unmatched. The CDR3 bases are TGCAGTGCCCTAGCGGGAGGGGGCGAGCAGTACTTC. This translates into CSALAGGGEQYF.

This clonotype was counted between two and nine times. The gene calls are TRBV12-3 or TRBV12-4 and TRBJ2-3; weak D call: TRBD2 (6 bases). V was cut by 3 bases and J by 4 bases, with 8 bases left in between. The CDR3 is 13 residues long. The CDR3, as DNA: TGTGCCAGCAGTTTGGGAGGCCCAGATACGCAGTATTTT. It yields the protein CASSLGGPDTQYF.

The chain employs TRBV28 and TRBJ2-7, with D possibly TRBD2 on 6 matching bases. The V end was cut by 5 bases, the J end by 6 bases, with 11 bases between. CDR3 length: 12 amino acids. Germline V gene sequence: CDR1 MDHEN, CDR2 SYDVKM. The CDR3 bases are TGTGCCAGCAGTACCCGACTAGGCGAGCAGTACTTC. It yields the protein CASSTRLGEQYF.

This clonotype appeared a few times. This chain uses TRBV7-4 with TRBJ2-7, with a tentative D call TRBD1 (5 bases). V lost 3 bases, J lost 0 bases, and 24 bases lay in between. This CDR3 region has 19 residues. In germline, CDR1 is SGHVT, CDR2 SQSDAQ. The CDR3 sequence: CASSLRQGFYSTSSYEQYF. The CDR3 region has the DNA TGTGCCAGCAGCTTGCGGCAGGGATTCTATTCTACCAGCTCCTACGAGCAGTACTTC.

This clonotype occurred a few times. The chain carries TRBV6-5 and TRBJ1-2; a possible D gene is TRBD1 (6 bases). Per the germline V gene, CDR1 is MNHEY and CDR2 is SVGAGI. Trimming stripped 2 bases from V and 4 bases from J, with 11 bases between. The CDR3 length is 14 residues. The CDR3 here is CASSYAWTAYGYTF. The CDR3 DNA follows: TGTGCCAGCAGTTACGCCTGGACAGCCTATGGCTACACCTTC.

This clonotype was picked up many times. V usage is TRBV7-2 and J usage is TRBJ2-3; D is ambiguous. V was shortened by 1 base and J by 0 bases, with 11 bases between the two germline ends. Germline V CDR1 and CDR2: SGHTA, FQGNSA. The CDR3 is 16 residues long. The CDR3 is CASSLGWASSTDTQYF. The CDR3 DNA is TGTGCCAGCAGCTTAGGCTGGGCCTCTAGCACAGATACGCAGTATTTT.

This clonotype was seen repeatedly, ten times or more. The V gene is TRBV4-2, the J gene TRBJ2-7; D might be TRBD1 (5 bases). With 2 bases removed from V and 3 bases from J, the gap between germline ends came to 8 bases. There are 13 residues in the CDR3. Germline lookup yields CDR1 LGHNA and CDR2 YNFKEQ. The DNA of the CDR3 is TGTGCCAGCAGCCAACCCAGGGACTACGAGCAGTACTTC. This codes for CASSQPRDYEQYF.

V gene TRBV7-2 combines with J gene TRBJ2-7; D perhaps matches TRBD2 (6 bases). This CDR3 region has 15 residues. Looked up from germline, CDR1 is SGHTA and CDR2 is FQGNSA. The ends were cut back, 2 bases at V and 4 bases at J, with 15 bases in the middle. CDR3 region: CASSLSAGRAYEQYF. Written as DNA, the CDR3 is TGTGCCAGCAGCTTAAGTGCGGGAAGGGCTTACGAGCAGTACTTC.

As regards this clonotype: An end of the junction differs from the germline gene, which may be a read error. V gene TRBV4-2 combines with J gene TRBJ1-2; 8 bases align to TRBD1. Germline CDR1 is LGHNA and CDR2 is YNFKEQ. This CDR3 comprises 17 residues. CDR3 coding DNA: TGTGCCAGCAGCCAAGGGAGCGGGACAGGCCAAATCTATGGCGACACCTTC. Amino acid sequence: CASSQGSGTGQIYGDTF.

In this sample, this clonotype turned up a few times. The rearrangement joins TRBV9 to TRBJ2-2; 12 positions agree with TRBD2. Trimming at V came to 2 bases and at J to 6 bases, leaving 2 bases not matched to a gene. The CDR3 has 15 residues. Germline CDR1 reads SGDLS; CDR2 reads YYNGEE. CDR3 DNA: TGTGCCAGCAGCGTCCTAGCGGGAGGGCCCGGGGAGCTGTTTTTT. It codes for CASSVLAGGPGELFF.

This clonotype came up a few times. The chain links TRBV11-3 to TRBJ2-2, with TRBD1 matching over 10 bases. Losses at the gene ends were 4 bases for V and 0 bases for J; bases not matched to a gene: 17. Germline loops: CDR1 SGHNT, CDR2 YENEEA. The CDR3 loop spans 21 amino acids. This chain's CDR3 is CASSSNAWDRGPLANTGELFF. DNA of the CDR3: TGTGCCAGCAGCTCGAATGCCTGGGACAGGGGTCCTCTCGCGAACACCGGGGAGCTGTTTTTT.

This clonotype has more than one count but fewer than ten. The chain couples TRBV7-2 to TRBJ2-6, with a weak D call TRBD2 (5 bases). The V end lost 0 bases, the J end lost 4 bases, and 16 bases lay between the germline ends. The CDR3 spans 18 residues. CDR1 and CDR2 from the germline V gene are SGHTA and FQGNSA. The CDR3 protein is CASSLARSRESGANVLTF. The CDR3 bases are TGTGCCAGCAGCTTAGCGCGTTCGAGGGAATCAGGGGCCAACGTCCTGACTTTC.

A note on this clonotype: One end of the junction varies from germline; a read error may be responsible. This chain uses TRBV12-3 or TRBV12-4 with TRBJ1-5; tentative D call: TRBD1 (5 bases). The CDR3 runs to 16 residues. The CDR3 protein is CASSFSVGGSNHPQHF. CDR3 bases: TGTGCCAGCAGTTTTAGCGTGGGGGGGAGCAATCACCCCCAGCATTTT.

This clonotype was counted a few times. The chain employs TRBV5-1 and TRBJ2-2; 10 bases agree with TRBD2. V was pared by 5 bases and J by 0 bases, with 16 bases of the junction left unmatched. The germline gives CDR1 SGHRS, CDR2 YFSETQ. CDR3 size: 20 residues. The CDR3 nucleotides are TGCGCCAGCAGGAAGAGGGGCAGGCCTAGCGGGGGCCCGAACACCGGGGAGCTGTTTTTT. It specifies CASRKRGRPSGGPNTGELFF.

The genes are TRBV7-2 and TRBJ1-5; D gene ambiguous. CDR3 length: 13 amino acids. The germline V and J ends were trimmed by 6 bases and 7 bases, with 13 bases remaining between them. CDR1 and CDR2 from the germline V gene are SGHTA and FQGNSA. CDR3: CASRVAGRQPQHF. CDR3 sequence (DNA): TGTGCCAGCAGAGTTGCGGGGAGGCAGCCCCAGCATTTT.

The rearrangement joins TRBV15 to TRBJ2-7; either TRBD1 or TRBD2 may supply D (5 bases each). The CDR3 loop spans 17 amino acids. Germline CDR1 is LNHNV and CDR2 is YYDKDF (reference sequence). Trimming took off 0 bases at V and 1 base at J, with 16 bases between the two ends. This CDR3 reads CATSRDGWGRLSYEQYF. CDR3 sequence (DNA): TGTGCCACCAGCAGAGATGGTTGGGGGAGATTGTCCTACGAGCAGTACTTC.

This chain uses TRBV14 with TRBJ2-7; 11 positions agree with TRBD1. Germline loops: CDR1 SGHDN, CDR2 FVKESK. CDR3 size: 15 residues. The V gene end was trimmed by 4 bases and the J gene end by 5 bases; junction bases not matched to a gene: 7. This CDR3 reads CASSLGQGALNEQYF. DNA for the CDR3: TGTGCCAGCAGCCTTGGACAGGGGGCATTGAACGAGCAGTACTTC. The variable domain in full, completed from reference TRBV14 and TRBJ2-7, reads EAGVTQFPSHSVIEKGQTVTLRCDPISGHDNLYWYRRVMGKEIKFLLHFVKESKQDESGMPNNRFLAERTGGTYSTLKVQPAELEDSGVYFCASSLGQGALNEQYFGPGTRLTVT.

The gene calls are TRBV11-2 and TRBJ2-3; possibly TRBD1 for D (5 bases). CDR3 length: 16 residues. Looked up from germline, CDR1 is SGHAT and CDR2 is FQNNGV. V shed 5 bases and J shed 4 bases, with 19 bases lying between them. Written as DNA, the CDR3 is TGTGCCAGCAGCAATAGACGACAGAAGGTACCAGATACGCAGTATTTT. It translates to CASSNRRQKVPDTQYF.

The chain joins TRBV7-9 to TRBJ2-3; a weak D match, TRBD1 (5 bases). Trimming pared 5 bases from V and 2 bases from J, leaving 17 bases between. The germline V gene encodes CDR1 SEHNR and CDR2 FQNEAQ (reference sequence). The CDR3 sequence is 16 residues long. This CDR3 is CASSPRPGILTDTQYF. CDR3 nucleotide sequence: TGTGCCAGCAGCCCCCGACCAGGGATTCTCACAGATACGCAGTATTTT. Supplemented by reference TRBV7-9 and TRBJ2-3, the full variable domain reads DTGVSQNPRHKITKRGQNVTFRCDPISEHNRLYWYRQTLGQGPEFLTYFQNEAQLEKSRLLSDRFSAERPKGSFSTLEIQRTEQGDSAMYLCASSPRPGILTDTQYFGPGTRLTVL.

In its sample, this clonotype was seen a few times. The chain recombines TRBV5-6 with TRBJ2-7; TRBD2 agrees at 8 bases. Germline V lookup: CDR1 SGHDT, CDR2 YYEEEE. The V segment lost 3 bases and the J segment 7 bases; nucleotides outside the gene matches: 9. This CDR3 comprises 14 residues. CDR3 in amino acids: CASSWGLGPIEQYF. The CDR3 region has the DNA TGTGCCAGCAGCTGGGGACTAGGTCCTATTGAGCAGTACTTC. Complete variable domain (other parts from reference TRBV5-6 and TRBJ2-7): DAGVTQSPTHLIKTRGQQVTLRCSPKSGHDTVSWYQQALGQGPQFIFQYYEEEERQRGNFPDRFSGHQFPNYSSELNVNALLLGDSALYLCASSWGLGPIEQYFGPGTRLTVT.

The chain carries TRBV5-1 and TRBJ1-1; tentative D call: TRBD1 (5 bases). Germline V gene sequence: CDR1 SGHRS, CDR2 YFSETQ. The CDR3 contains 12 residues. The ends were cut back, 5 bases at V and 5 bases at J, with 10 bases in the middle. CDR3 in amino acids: CASSPRGTEAFF. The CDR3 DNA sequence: TGCGCCAGCAGTCCGCGGGGGACTGAAGCTTTCTTT.

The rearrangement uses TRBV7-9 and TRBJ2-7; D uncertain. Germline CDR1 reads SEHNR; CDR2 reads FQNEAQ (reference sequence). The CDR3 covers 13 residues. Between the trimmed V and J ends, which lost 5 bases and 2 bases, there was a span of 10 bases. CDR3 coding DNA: TGTGCCAGCAGCCCGGTCGCAGCCTACGAGCAGTACTTC. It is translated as CASSPVAAYEQYF.

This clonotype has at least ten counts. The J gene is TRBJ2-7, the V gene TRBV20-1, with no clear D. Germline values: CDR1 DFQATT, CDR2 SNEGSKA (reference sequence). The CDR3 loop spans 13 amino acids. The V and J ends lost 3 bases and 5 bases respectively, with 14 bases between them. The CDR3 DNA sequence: TGCAGTGCTAGCCTTGATCAGATCCACGAGCAGTACTTC. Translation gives CSASLDQIHEQYF.